Following are 26 T cell receptor beta chains from one sample sequenced in a study of T cell changes during pregnancy in multiple sclerosis. Assay used: immunoSEQ multiplex PCR; TCRdb lists only in-frame clones, some missing. The sample lists tens of thousands of clones; 88% were seen once. The source material was CD8+ T cells from peripheral blood mononuclear cells, sampled in the third trimester of pregnancy. Source of these receptors: a female donor with multiple sclerosis, enrolled in a pregnancy study.

The chain uses TRBV19 and TRBJ1-5; D perhaps matches TRBD1 (5 bases). CDR1 and CDR2 (germline): LNHDA, SQIVND (reference sequence). The V end was cut by 9 bases, the J end by 4 bases, with 16 bases between. The CDR3 sequence is 14 residues long. CDR3 nucleotide sequence: TGTGCCAGCCGATTAGGGGATGGAAATCAGCCCCAGCATTTT. Translating gives CASRLGDGNQPQHF.

For the CDR3, the DNA is TGTGCCAGCAGCCGGGAGGGAGGCTTGCTAATCACTGAAGCTTTCTTT. Amino acids: CASSREGGLLITEAFF. The chain carries TRBV4-2 and TRBJ1-1; D is uncertain. Germline V CDR1 and CDR2: LGHNA, YNFKEQ. This CDR3 comprises 16 residues. V was pared by 4 bases and J by 4 bases, with 19 bases between.

This clone was counted a single time. The J gene is TRBJ1-4, the V gene TRBV4-3; 9 nucleotides agree with TRBD1. CDR1 and CDR2 from the germline V gene are LGHNA and YSLEER. Losses at the gene ends were 3 bases for V and 7 bases for J; bases not matched to a gene: 9. This CDR3 is built from 16 residues. CDR3 sequence reads: CASSHLGTGLREKLFF. The CDR3 coding sequence is TGCGCCAGCAGCCACCTGGGGACAGGGCTACGTGAAAAACTGTTTTTT.

V is TRBV7-2 and J is TRBJ2-3; 9 nucleotides match TRBD1. CDR1 SGHTA and CDR2 FQGNSA come from the germline V gene. CDR3 length: 14 amino acids. The trim removed 7 bases at V and 4 bases at J, leaving 6 bases unmatched. The CDR3 DNA follows: TGTGCCAGCACTCCGACAGGGGGGGCAGATACGCAGTATTTT. Its translation: CASTPTGGADTQYF.

V is TRBV5-4 and J is TRBJ2-3, with 10 positions matching TRBD2. Germline CDR1 SGHNT, CDR2 YYREEE (reference sequence). Trimming took 7 bases from V and 1 from J; bases not matched to a gene: 0. This CDR3 comprises 13 residues. Here the CDR3 reads CASLAGGTDTQYF. In DNA form, the CDR3 reads TGTGCCAGCCTAGCGGGGGGCACAGATACGCAGTATTTT.

V usage is TRBV6-1 and J usage is TRBJ2-1; 8 positions agree with TRBD2. The CDR3 totals 15 residues. Trimming removed 7 bases from V and 8 bases from J; junction bases left unmatched: 13. Germline CDR1 is MNHNS and CDR2 is SASEGT. The CDR3 loop reads CASIKGRGGLYEQFF. The CDR3 nucleotides are TGTGCCAGCATCAAAGGACGGGGGGGCCTGTATGAGCAGTTCTTC.

This chain uses TRBV2 with TRBJ2-1; the D gene is possibly TRBD1 (5 bases). V was trimmed by 5 bases and J by 0 bases, leaving 17 bases between them. CDR1 SNHLY and CDR2 FYNNEI come from the germline V gene. This CDR3 region has 17 residues. CDR3: CASSTPRQLASYNEQFF. The DNA of the CDR3 is TGTGCCAGCAGTACACCGAGACAGTTGGCCTCCTACAATGAGCAGTTCTTC.

This chain joins TRBV7-9 and TRBJ1-2; no definite D call. Germline V gives CDR1 SEHNR, CDR2 FQNEAQ (reference sequence). The CDR3 sequence is 13 residues long. Trimming cost V 1 base and J 4 bases, with 7 bases left between them. In nucleotides, the CDR3 is TGTGCCAGCAGCTTAGAAGCCTTCTATGGCTACACCTTC. It specifies CASSLEAFYGYTF.

This sequence joins TRBV7-9 and TRBJ2-1, with 9 bases matching TRBD2. This CDR3 spans 15 amino acids. V trimming: 1 base; J trimming: 5 bases; junction bases outside the gene matches: 3. Per the germline V gene, CDR1 is SEHNR and CDR2 is FQNEAQ (reference sequence). The CDR3 reads CASSLVASGNNEQFF. CDR3 coding DNA: TGTGCCAGCAGCTTAGTGGCTAGCGGGAACAATGAGCAGTTCTTC.

J is TRBJ2-1 and V is TRBV19, with D perhaps TRBD2 (6 bases). The CDR3 runs to 14 residues. V lost 3 bases, J lost 7 bases, and 13 bases lay in between. Germline V gives CDR1 LNHDA, CDR2 SQIVND (reference sequence). This CDR3 is CASSMGGEANEQFF. Here the CDR3 DNA reads TGTGCCAGTAGTATGGGTGGGGAGGCTAATGAGCAGTTCTTC.

The V gene is TRBV6-6, the J gene TRBJ1-1; the D is unclear. The germline CDR1 and CDR2 sequences are MNHNY and SVGAGI (reference sequence). This CDR3 spans 12 amino acids. Trimming took 8 bases from V and 2 from J, leaving 9 bases between them. The CDR3 DNA reads TGTGCCAGCGGAGCCACAAACACTGAAGCTTTCTTT. The encoded protein is CASGATNTEAFF.

V and J are TRBV2 and TRBJ2-3, with 7 bases fitting TRBD2. In germline, CDR1 is SNHLY, CDR2 FYNNEI. This CDR3 is built from 16 residues. The V and J ends lost 6 bases and 3 bases, in that order; junction bases with no gene match: 12. CDR3 amino acids: CASRAPGGRWTDTQYF. Written as DNA, the CDR3 is TGTGCCAGCAGGGCCCCGGGGGGACGGTGGACAGATACGCAGTATTTT. The variable domain in full, completed from reference TRBV2 and TRBJ2-3, reads EPEVTQTPSHQVTQMGQEVILRCVPISNHLYFYWYRQILGQKVEFLVSFYNNEISEKSEIFDDQFSVERPDGSNFTLKIRSTKLEDSAMYFCASRAPGGRWTDTQYFGPGTRLTVL.

The chain couples TRBV18 to TRBJ2-5, with 9 bases that match TRBD2. The CDR3 is made up of 16 amino acids. Germline values: CDR1 KGHSH, CDR2 LQKENI. V trimming: 0 bases; J trimming: 5 bases; junction bases outside the gene matches: 7. CDR3 sequence: CASSPPGGGAVETQYF. CDR3 DNA: TGTGCCAGCTCACCACCGGGCGGGGGGGCCGTGGAGACCCAGTACTTC.

V usage is TRBV28 and J usage is TRBJ2-3; the match to TRBD2 covers 7 bases. CDR3 length equals 14 residues. Germline CDR1 MDHEN, CDR2 SYDVKM. Trimming at V came to 6 bases and at J to 6 bases, leaving 9 bases not matched to a gene. The CDR3 sequence is CASSDLRGEDTQYF. DNA for the CDR3: TGTGCCAGCAGCGACCTACGGGGGGAGGATACGCAGTATTTT.

The genes are TRBV5-1 and TRBJ2-3; no definite D call. CDR1 SGHRS and CDR2 YFSETQ come from the germline V gene. CDR3 size: 13 residues. V dropped 1 base and J dropped 0 bases, with 3 bases sitting between them. The CDR3 bases are TGCGCCAGCAGCTTGCGGAGCACAGATACGCAGTATTTT. Protein: CASSLRSTDTQYF.

The chain recombines TRBV13 with TRBJ1-4; D remains ambiguous. This CDR3 has 14 amino acids. The V end was cut by 1 base, the J end by 7 bases, with 10 bases between. CDR1 is PRHDT and CDR2 is FYEKMQ in the germline V gene (reference sequence). The CDR3 spells CASSLVGSPEKLFF. CDR3 bases: TGTGCCAGCAGCTTAGTCGGGAGCCCTGAAAAACTGTTTTTT.

The chain joins TRBV30 to TRBJ1-2; 12 bases align to TRBD1. The CDR3 has 13 amino acids. V lost 1 base and J lost 8; bases outside the gene matches: 2. Germline V gene sequence: CDR1 GTSNPN, CDR2 SVGIG (reference sequence). This CDR3 reads CAWSGDRGPGYTF. Here the CDR3 DNA reads TGTGCCTGGAGTGGGGACAGGGGGCCCGGCTACACCTTC.

The chain couples TRBV10-3 to TRBJ1-2; no definite D call. The CDR3 is 13 amino acids. Trimming removed 0 bases at V and 3 bases at J, with 5 bases between. The germline gives CDR1 ENHRY, CDR2 SYGVKD. CDR3 in DNA: TGTGCCATCAGTGAGTCGAGTTACTATGGCTACACCTTC. Its protein product is CAISESSYYGYTF.

The chain joins TRBV4-2 to TRBJ2-1; D unclear. Trimming cost V 0 bases and J 0 bases, with 6 bases left between them. This CDR3 has 15 amino acids. The germline V gene encodes CDR1 LGHNA and CDR2 YNFKEQ. The CDR3 nucleotides read TGTGCCAGCAGCCAAGATCCGGGCTCCTACAATGAGCAGTTCTTC. Amino acids: CASSQDPGSYNEQFF.

The chain joins TRBV6-4 to TRBJ1-2; a possible D gene is TRBD1 (6 bases). This CDR3 spans 15 amino acids. Germline loops: CDR1 MRHNA, CDR2 SNTAGT. Deletions cut 6 bases from V and 8 bases from J, with 22 bases between. In nucleotides, the CDR3 is TGTGCCAGCAGGTTGGACAGACACCCCGGACGGGGCTACACCTTC. As protein: CASRLDRHPGRGYTF.

V gene TRBV4-1 combines with J gene TRBJ1-1; the D is unclear. V lost 0 bases and J 1 base, leaving 18 bases between the germline ends. The length of the CDR3 is 18 residues. In germline, CDR1 is MGHRA, CDR2 YSYEKL. The CDR3: CASSQDPWRATANTEAFF. DNA of the CDR3: TGCGCCAGCAGCCAAGATCCGTGGAGGGCCACCGCGAACACTGAAGCTTTCTTT.

The chain joins TRBV2 to TRBJ2-3; D may be TRBD2 (6 bases). This CDR3 has 16 residues. Trimming cost V 0 bases and J 6 bases, with 16 bases left between them. The germline CDR1 and CDR2 sequences are SNHLY and FYNNEI. In DNA, the CDR3 is TGTGCCAGCAGTGAAGCGCTTGGACTACCTTTTGATACGCAGTATTTT. Translation: CASSEALGLPFDTQYF.

The J gene is TRBJ2-1, the V gene TRBV4-2; 7 nucleotides agree with TRBD2. The CDR3 length is 16 residues. Germline loops: CDR1 LGHNA, CDR2 YNFKEQ. Unmatched junction bases numbered 8, after V lost 3 bases and J lost 3 bases. The CDR3 bases are TGTGCCAGCAGCCAGAGCGGGGCGGGGGACTACAATGAGCAGTTCTTC. This encodes CASSQSGAGDYNEQFF.

The chain carries TRBV4-3 and TRBJ2-3; D not resolved. Germline CDR1 is LGHNA and CDR2 is YSLEER. CDR3 size: 16 residues. V lost 1 base to trimming and J lost 1 base, with 12 bases between them. CDR3 in DNA: TGCGCCAGCAGCCAAGGCGCGTGGAGTGGCACAGATACGCAGTATTTT. Translation: CASSQGAWSGTDTQYF.

The chain recombines TRBV19 with TRBJ1-6; 10 nucleotides agree with TRBD1. Per germline, CDR1 LNHDA and CDR2 SQIVND (reference sequence). The V gene end was trimmed by 2 bases and the J gene end by 7 bases; junction bases not matched to a gene: 11. This CDR3 has 18 residues. The CDR3 bases are TGTGCCAGTAGTATATCCCCGACAGGGGGCTCAAGGAATTCACCCCTCCACTTT. This translates into CASSISPTGGSRNSPLHF. The full variable domain, rest sourced from reference TRBV19 and TRBJ1-6, is DGGITQSPKYLFRKEGQNVTLSCEQNLNHDAMYWYRQDPGQGLRLIYYSQIVNDFQKGDIAEGYSVSREKKESFPLTVTSAQKNPTAFYLCASSISPTGGSRNSPLHFGNGTRLTVT.

This chain joins TRBV27 and TRBJ2-1, with 11 positions matching TRBD2. Germline-derived CDR1 and CDR2 are MNHEY and SMNVEV (reference sequence). V trimming: 0 bases; J trimming: 14 bases; junction bases outside the gene matches: 6. The CDR3 has 14 amino acids. The DNA for the CDR3 is TGTGCCAGCAGTTTATCGAGACTAGCGGGGACGGAGTTCTTC. This sequence encodes CASSLSRLAGTEFF.